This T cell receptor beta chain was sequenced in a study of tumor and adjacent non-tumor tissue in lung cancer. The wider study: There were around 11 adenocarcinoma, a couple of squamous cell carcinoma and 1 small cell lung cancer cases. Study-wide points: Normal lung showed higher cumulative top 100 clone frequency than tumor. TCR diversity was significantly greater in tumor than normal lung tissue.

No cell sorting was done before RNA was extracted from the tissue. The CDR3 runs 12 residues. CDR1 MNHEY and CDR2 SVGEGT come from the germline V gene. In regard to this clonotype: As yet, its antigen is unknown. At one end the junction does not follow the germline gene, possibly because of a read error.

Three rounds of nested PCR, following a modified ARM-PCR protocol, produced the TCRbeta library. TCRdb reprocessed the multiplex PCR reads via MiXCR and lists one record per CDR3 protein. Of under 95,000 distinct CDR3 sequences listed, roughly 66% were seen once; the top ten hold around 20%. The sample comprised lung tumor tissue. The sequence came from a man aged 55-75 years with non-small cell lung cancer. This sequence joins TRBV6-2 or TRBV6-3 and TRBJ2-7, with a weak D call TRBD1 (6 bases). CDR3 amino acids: CASIRTAYEQYF. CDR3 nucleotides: TGTGCCAGCATCCGGACAGCCTACGAGCAATACTTC.